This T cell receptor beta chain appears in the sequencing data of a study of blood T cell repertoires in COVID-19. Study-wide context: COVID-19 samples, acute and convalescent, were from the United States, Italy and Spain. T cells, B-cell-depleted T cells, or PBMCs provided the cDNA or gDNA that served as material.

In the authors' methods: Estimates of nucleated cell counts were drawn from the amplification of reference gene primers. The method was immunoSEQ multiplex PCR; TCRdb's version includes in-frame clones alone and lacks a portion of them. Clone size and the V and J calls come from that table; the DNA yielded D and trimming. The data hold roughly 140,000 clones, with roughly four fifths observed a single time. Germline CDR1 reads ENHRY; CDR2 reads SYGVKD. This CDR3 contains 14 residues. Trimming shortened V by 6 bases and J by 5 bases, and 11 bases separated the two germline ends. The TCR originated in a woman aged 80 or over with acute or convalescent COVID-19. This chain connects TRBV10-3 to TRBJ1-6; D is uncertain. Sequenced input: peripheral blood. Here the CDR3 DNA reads TGTGCCATCAGATCCCGGGGAGATAATTCACCCCTCCACTTT. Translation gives CAIRSRGDNSPLHF.